These T cell receptor beta chains were read from a single sample in a study of cytomegalovirus exposure and HLA in healthy donors. Assay: immunoSEQ multiplex PCR; the TCRdb copy retains only in-frame clones and omits some. Among some 130,000 clones listed, approximately 80% were seen once. The sequenced material came from PBMCs. The origin of the receptors is a woman between 35 and 50 years old in good health and CMV-seronegative. Each CDR3 is given with its conserved first and last residue. A D gene is named only where the DNA matches it firmly. Some rows have no size entry. The others give once, few or many, or a class for an expanded clone.

v_gene	d_gene	j_gene	abundance	CDR3nt	CDR3aa
TRBV19	NA	TRBJ2-7	NA	TGTGCCAGTAGTATAGGATACCGAACTACAACCTACGAGCAGTACTTC	CASSIGYRTTTYEQYF
TRBV7-9	NA	TRBJ1-6	NA	TGTGCCAGCAGCTTGACCACAGGGTATGAGGGGAATTCACCCCTCCACTTT	CASSLTTGYEGNSPLHF
TRBV29-1	TRBD1	TRBJ1-2	NA	TGCAGCGTTGACCTCACAGGGGGCTATGGCTACACCTTC	CSVDLTGGYGYTF
TRBV4-1	NA	TRBJ2-1	few	TGCGCCAGCAGCCAAGCCCCTGCGGGCCGGGGGGCTTACAATGAGCAGTTCTTC	CASSQAPAGRGAYNEQFF
TRBV9	NA	TRBJ1-1	NA	TGTGCCAGCAGCGTTCAACAACTGAACACTGAAGCTTTCTTT	CASSVQQLNTEAFF
TRBV11-2	NA	TRBJ1-2	NA	TGTGCCAGCAGCCCGGCCGGGGGGCTGTATGGCTACACCTTC	CASSPAGGLYGYTF
TRBV5-1	NA	TRBJ1-4	NA	TGCGCCAGCAGCTTAGCCCGTCCCGATGAAAAACTGTTTTTT	CASSLARPDEKLFF
TRBV4-2	NA	TRBJ1-2	NA	TGTGCCAGCAGCCAGCAGGACTATGGCTACACCTTC	CASSQQDYGYTF
TRBV25-1	TRBD1	TRBJ1-5	NA	TGTGCCAGCTCCCCGACAGGGGGAATCTATCAGCCCCAGCATTTT	CASSPTGGIYQPQHF
TRBV7-3	NA	TRBJ2-2	NA	TGTGCCAGCAGCTTAAGGGCCCATAGGGACATCAGCACCGGGGAGCTGTTTTTT	CASSLRAHRDISTGELFF